The source of this T cell receptor (beta chain) is a study of cytomegalovirus exposure and HLA in healthy donors (dated by TCRdb to about 2017). About the investigation overall: According to an earlier analysis of a few hundred of the donors, about 179 million T cells yielded some 110 million unique TCR beta sequences and approximately 280 Gb of sequence data. Genome-wide SNP genotypes for about 65% of the roughly 670 donors were used in a later genetic analysis, which treated that subset as a discovery cohort. The study profiled the T cell repertoires of about 720 subjects by immunosequencing and related them to cytomegalovirus serostatus. Typing coverage differed by locus: A, B, C, DRB1 and DQB1 were typed in roughly 620-630 donors, DQA1 in 522, DPA1 in some 570, and DPB1 in just under 490. Of the 300 to 450 genotyped donors, around 81% fell in the genetic ancestry cluster associated with self-reported Caucasian donors. Among roughly 400 genotyped donors of the cohort, an average of roughly 230,000 unique TCR beta nucleotide sequences was sequenced per donor, of which 15% to 20% were non-productive. HLA typing included class I and class II loci at four-digit resolution. Every repertoire in the discovery cohort had been generated on one and the same sequencing platform. Donor age, sex, ethnicity and CMV serostatus were compiled together with the repertoire data. Approximately 300 gigabases of sequencing data and around 80 million unique TCR sequences made up an early release that covered roughly 670 HLA-typed donors. Because of strong linkage in the cohort, roughly five DR-DQ haplotypes were treated as single units for association and clustering. Besides the first cohort of 666 subjects, a separate validation cohort made up of roughly 130 different subjects was used. The study aimed to test whether cataloging public T cell receptors could reveal signatures of past pathogen exposure. Rather than drawing on any new phenotypic data, the later analysis identified candidate immune exposures from TCR beta sequences and the way those sequences occurred across donors. The study combined high-throughput TCR immunosequencing, statistical association of individual TCRs with disease status, and machine learning to predict cytomegalovirus infection status. A later analysis re-examined previously published TCR beta repertoires from around 670 donors and added high-resolution HLA genotyping to investigate patterns of TCR occurrence. An earlier analysis of several hundred of the donors applied high-throughput TCR beta sequencing to assess whether each TCR beta V gene segment acted as functional or pseudogenic.

Receptors were amplified or captured by the immunoSEQ multiplex PCR assay. For the multiplex PCR, a mixture combining 60 forward primers for TCR Vbeta segments and 13 reverse primers for TCR Jbeta segments was used. A multiplex PCR assay on genomic DNA amplified the CDR3 region of rearranged TCR beta genes. The Illumina HiSeq System was used to sequence the amplified TCR beta libraries as 87-base-pair reads. Per the authors' processing: Across the roughly 640 repertoires, a later analysis counted approximately 83 million unique TCR beta chains, 9.5 million to 13 million of which were shared by at least two donors. Raw reads were error-corrected and collapsed into unique sequences by a nearest-neighbor algorithm in which closely related sequences were merged to remove PCR and sequencing errors. To assign V, D and J gene segments, CDR3 sequences were aligned to IMGT reference sequences. Each retained sequence needed at least a six-nucleotide match to both a V gene segment and a J gene segment. Rearrangements were called productive when the CDR3 lacked stop codons and stayed in frame with V and J; all others were non-productive. Following IMGT convention, CDR3 was defined as the stretch from the second conserved V-encoded cysteine up to the conserved J-encoded phenylalanine. In an earlier analysis of more than 550 of the donors, sequences lacking an unambiguous match to a single V gene segment were excluded. In an earlier analysis of several hundred of the donors, V segments were called functional above 56.7% productive rearrangements and were called segregating when the between-donor standard deviation exceeded 5%. A statistical classification framework was developed to diagnose cytomegalovirus status using the catalog of TCR beta chain sequences. A later analysis assigned V and J genes by comparing TCR nucleotide sequences with IMGT/GENE-DB human TR gene sequences. Using the TCRdist pipeline, a later analysis assigned CDR3 sequences along with most-parsimonious VDJ recombination scenarios. A later analysis defined each TCR beta chain by its CDR3 amino acid sequence plus V-gene family, and excluded reads lacking a unique V-gene family. As a way to deal with suspected cross-contamination and a sequencing artifact, a later analysis dropped 450 to 600 nucleotide sequences that were highly shared and had low generation probability. A later analysis calculated a clonal expansion index for each public chain from normalized within-repertoire ranks of inferred template counts. Generation probabilities in a later analysis came from a VDJ recombination model fitted to out-of-frame rearrangements, and those results were checked against IGoR. In a later analysis, TCR-TCR, TCR-HLA and TCR-CMV co-occurrence was scored with hypergeometric tests, and a repertoire-size bias correction was applied to TCR pairs. A later analysis estimated false discovery rates by permuting HLA or CMV assignments 20 times. A later analysis grouped co-occurring TCRs with DBSCAN, adding TCRdist sequence similarity when clustering within HLA-allele-positive subsets. Repertoires with fewer than 30,000 or more than 120,000 public chains, plus five repertoires with anomalous nucleotide sharing, were excluded from co-occurrence clustering. TCRdb mirrors the immuneACCESS table, restricted to in-frame sequences. Some clones are absent from its copies; in checked studies, under half trace to an unresolved V gene, and the reason for the others is unknown. That table gives V, J and clone size, and the DNA gave D and trimming. The table for this sample lists 150,000 to 200,000 clones; approximately 83% of them were counted only once. Around 3.1% of the sample rests with the top ten.

CDR1 and CDR2, per the germline V gene, are LGHNA and YNFKEQ. The CDR3 goes from the cysteine to the phenylalanine over 16 residues. CDR3 DNA is the only sequence kept; it has 48 bases, read in frame from the first base. Trimming accounts for 0 bases at V and 2 bases at J, while the number of junction bases matched to no gene is 3. In total, 500 to 700 healthy bone marrow donors made up the cohort. At the time of sampling, every cohort member was nominally healthy, though immune exposures that went unrecorded were likely present. The donor tested CMV seronegative and was one of the 352 seronegative cohort members. Each donor provided a peripheral blood sample, and peripheral blood mononuclear cells were used for TCR beta sequencing. The Qiagen DNeasy Blood Extraction Kit was used to extract genomic DNA from the blood cell samples. On the study overall, not on this receptor specifically: When HLA alleles, especially DR and DQ, strongly co-occurred, TCR associations were difficult to assign to individual alleles. Cytomegalovirus status was reported to be diagnosed by the classifier with high specificity and sensitivity in both the original and validation cohorts. A later genetic analysis reported fewer N-insertions in productive TCRs among donors in an Asian-associated ancestry cluster than the roughly 620-donor mean. Three of the identified cytomegalovirus-associated TCR beta chains were confirmed in vitro to be specific for cytomegalovirus antigens. A total of 150 to 200 TCR beta chains were listed by the study as associated with cytomegalovirus. Only TCR beta chains were sequenced in this cohort, and the absence of alpha or paired-chain data limited detectable features. The only immune exposure information available for the cohort was CMV serostatus. Compared with equally common non-associated chains, HLA-associated TCR beta chains in a later analysis were more clonally expanded and had lower generation probabilities. At a false discovery rate of 0.05, a later analysis linked under 20,000 TCR beta sequences to specific HLA alleles. Because counts were too low, some 16 rarely observed V segments, including chromosome 9 orphons, were excluded from the earlier analysis of several hundred of the donors. A later analysis found that most CMV-associated TCR beta chains appeared HLA-restricted, with HLA associations seemingly driven largely by CMV exposure. Sequencing depth was assumed to be roughly uniform across donors in the presence/absence analyses, though that assumption may not hold. The authors suggested that the approach could potentially be generalized to other disease states and immunological phenotypes. While some public TCRs were present in many individuals, most TCR sequences turned up only very rarely across donors. A further reported finding was that TCR beta sequences accurately predicted the HLA-A and HLA-B alleles for most subjects in the first cohort. According to a later analysis, parvovirus B19, influenza, CMV and Epstein-Barr virus appeared linked to several top co-occurrence clusters. In a later genetic analysis, a missense DCLRE1C variant was associated with V-gene and J-gene trimming of TCR beta chains, and the association was replicated in an independent cohort. Linkage disequilibrium might explain the correlated functional status among segregating V segments, but an unknown experimental factor could not be excluded. A later analysis found that TCR association rates varied across HLA loci, with DRB1 alleles showing the most associated TCRs and HLA-C alleles the fewest. Because HLA typing was missing for some donors at each locus, association tests included only the typed subset. A cluster of highly shared sequence variants was judged likely to be a technical artifact of the sequencing pipeline. Some IMGT-functional V segments, including TRBV6-2 and TRBV6-3, could not be told apart with the 87-base-pair reads, so those segments were excluded. In an earlier analysis of several hundred of the donors, most TCR beta V segments were observed in productive rearrangements about 87% or about 30% of the time, broadly matching IMGT annotations.

Regarding this clone: Its recognized antigen is unknown. The input lacks base qualities; no much larger clone sits a single base away.

This TCR derives from a male donor in good health and CMV-seronegative. Sequenced sample: PBMCs. The chain joins TRBV4-2 to TRBJ2-1; TRBD2 aligns with 8 central bases. In nucleotides, the sequence is TGTGCCAGCAGCCAAGATCAGGGACTAGCCTACAATGAGCAGTTCTTC. Translated, it gives CASSQDQGLAYNEQFF.